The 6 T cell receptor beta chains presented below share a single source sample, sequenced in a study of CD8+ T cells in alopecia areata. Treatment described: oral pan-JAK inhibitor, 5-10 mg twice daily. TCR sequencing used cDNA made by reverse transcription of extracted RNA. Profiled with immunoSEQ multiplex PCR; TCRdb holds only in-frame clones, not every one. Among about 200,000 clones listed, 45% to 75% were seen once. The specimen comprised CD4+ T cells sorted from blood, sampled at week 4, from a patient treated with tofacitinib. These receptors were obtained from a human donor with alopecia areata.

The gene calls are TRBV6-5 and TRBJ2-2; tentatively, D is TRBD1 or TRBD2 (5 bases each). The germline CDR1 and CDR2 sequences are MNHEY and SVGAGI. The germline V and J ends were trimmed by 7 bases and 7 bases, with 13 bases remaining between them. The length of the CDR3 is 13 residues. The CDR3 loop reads CASMGPYDGELFF. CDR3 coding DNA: TGTGCCAGCATGGGACCGTACGACGGGGAGCTGTTTTTT.

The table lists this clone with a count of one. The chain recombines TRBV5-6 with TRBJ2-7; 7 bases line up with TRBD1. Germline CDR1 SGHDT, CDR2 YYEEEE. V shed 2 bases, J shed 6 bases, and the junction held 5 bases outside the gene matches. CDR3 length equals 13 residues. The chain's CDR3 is CASSFDTGVEQYF. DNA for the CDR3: TGTGCCAGCAGCTTCGACACAGGGGTCGAGCAGTACTTC.

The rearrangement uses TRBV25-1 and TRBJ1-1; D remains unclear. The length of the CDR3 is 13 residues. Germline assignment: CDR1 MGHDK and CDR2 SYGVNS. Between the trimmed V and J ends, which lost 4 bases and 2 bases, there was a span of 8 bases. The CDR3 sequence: CASSVSPNTEAFF. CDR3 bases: TGTGCCAGCAGTGTGAGCCCCAACACTGAAGCTTTCTTT.

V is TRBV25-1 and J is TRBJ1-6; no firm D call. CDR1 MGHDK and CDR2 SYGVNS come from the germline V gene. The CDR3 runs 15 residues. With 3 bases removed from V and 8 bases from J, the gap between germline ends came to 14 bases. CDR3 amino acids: CASSELRALDSPLHF. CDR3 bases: TGTGCCAGCAGTGAGCTTCGCGCGCTGGATTCACCCCTCCACTTT.

CDR3 coding DNA: TGTGCCAGCTCACCAAGGATAGGCGACAGCTCCTATGGCTACACCTTC. It codes for CASSPRIGDSSYGYTF. The chain has TRBV18 and TRBJ1-2; tentatively, D is TRBD1 (5 bases). Germline V gives CDR1 KGHSH, CDR2 LQKENI. This CDR3 region has 16 residues. Trimming pared 2 bases from V and 4 bases from J, leaving 17 bases between.

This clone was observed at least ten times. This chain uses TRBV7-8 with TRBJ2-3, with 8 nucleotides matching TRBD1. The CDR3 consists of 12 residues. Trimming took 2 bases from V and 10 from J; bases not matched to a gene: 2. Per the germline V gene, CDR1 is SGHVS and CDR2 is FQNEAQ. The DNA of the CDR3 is TGTGCCAGCAGCTTAAGGACAGGGCCGCAGTATTTT. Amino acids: CASSLRTGPQYF.